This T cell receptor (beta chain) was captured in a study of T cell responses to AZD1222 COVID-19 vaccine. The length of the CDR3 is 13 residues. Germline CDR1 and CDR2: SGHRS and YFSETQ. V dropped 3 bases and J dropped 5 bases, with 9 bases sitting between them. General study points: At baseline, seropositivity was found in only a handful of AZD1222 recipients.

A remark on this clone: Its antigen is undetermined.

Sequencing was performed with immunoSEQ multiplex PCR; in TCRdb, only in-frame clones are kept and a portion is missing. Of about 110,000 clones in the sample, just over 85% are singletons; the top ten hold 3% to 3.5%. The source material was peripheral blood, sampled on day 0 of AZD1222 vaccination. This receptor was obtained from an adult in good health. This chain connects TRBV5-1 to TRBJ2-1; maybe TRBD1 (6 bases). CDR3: CASSSDSNNEQFF. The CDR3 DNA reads TGCGCCAGCAGCTCGGACAGTAACAATGAGCAGTTCTTC.